The rows below give T cell receptor beta chains drawn from one sample of a study of blood T cell repertoires in COVID-19. Repertoires were generated with immunoSEQ multiplex PCR, while TCRdb's copy carries only in-frame clones and drops some. Of fewer than 200,000 clones listed, 70% to 80% were seen once; the top ten hold 15% to 20%. Sequencing was performed on PBMCs or T cells enriched from blood (not recorded which). The source of these receptors is an older woman in a cohort exposed to, infected with or recovered from COVID-19 (not recorded which). The CDR3 runs from the conserved cysteine through the conserved F or W.

cdr3_aa: CASCRQANTEAFF
v_call: TRBV6-4

cdr3_aa: CAWSVRVSLAGGSYEQYF
v_call: TRBV30

cdr3_aa: CASSLRGFHDTQYF
v_call: TRBV28

cdr3_aa: CASSAGREGTQYF
v_call: TRBV2

cdr3_aa: CASVMGGSTDTQYF
v_call: TRBV12-5

cdr3_aa: CASLTGGRGQETQYF
v_call: TRBV28

cdr3_aa: CASSIALESGAFF
v_call: TRBV19

cdr3_aa: CASSLKQGVKAFF
v_call: TRBV28

cdr3_aa: CASSPPSGSEAFF
v_call: TRBV18

cdr3_aa: CASSLGDREQETQYF
v_call: TRBV5-4

cdr3_aa: CARSWQREGVWWGAEAFF
v_call: TRBV5-3

cdr3_aa: CASSLVGGGDGYTF
v_call: TRBV28

cdr3_aa: CASSPMRQGGSEKLFF
v_call: TRBV18

cdr3_aa: CASSGGVRETQYF
v_call: TRBV12-3/TRBV12-4

cdr3_aa: CASSPEEGLGYGYTF
v_call: TRBV6-5

cdr3_aa: CASIRDRGEKLFF
v_call: TRBV2

cdr3_aa: CASNSGTTNEKLFF
v_call: TRBV5-6

cdr3_aa: CASSLIGGDGYTF
v_call: TRBV7-3

cdr3_aa: CASSQIRDRGNTIYF
v_call: TRBV4-3

cdr3_aa: CASSLPSSDYEQYF
v_call: TRBV28

cdr3_aa: CASSPPPGGYTF
v_call: TRBV28

cdr3_aa: CASSVVPTNTGELFF
v_call: TRBV9

cdr3_aa: CASSSRDRGRYEQYF
v_call: TRBV7-9

cdr3_aa: CASTRDSKNSPLHF
v_call: TRBV5-1

cdr3_aa: CASSLGARTPSMETQYF
v_call: TRBV5-1

cdr3_aa: CASSRGLAGGEGQETQYF
v_call: TRBV4-3

cdr3_aa: CASKETPTVYYGYTF
v_call: TRBV6-5

cdr3_aa: CASSRSGGHPYEQYF
v_call: TRBV27

cdr3_aa: CASSFTITDTQYF
v_call: TRBV12-3/TRBV12-4

cdr3_aa: CASSTPGQPYEQYF
v_call: TRBV28

cdr3_aa: CASSLEVDTQYF
v_call: TRBV28

cdr3_aa: CASSLGASGNQETQYF
v_call: TRBV5-8

cdr3_aa: CASSEALYGRGRGYTF
v_call: TRBV6-1

cdr3_aa: CASSFHGGFSYNEQFF
v_call: TRBV7-3

cdr3_aa: CASGPSSGNTIYF
v_call: TRBV3-1/TRBV3-2

cdr3_aa: CASSPGTSQETQYF
v_call: TRBV28

cdr3_aa: CASKREEETQYF
v_call: TRBV2

cdr3_aa: CAISASESSYNEQFF
v_call: TRBV10-3

cdr3_aa: CASKAGSWSEQFF
v_call: TRBV6-5

cdr3_aa: CASSLHWSGTGELFF
v_call: TRBV5-1

cdr3_aa: CASSSSGRANNEQFF
v_call: TRBV19

cdr3_aa: CASSSDSPMVYEQYF
v_call: TRBV6-2/TRBV6-3

cdr3_aa: CARVAGGNTGELFF
v_call: TRBV21-1

cdr3_aa: CAPEGRIHLFGANVLTF
v_call: TRBV5-1

cdr3_aa: CASRGRVSNQPQHF
v_call: TRBV27

cdr3_aa: CASSPAVGAGGYEQFF
v_call: TRBV3-1/TRBV3-2